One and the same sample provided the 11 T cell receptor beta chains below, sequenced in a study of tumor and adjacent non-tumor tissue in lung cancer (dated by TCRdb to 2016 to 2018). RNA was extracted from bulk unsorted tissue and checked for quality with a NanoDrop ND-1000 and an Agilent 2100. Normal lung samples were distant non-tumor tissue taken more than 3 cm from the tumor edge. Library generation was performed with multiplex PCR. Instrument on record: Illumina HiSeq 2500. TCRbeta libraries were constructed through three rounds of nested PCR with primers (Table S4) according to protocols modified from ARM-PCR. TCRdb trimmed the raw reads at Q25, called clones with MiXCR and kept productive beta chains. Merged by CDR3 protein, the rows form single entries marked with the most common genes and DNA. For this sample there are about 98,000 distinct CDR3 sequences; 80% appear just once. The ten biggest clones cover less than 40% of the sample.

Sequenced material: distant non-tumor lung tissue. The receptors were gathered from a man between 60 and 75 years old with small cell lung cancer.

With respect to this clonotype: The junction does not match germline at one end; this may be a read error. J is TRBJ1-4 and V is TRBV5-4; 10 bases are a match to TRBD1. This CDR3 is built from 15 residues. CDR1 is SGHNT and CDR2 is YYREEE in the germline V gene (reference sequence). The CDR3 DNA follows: TGTGCCAACAGCCTAGGACAGGGGGGAAACGAAAAACTGTTTTTT. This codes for CANSLGQGGNEKLFF.

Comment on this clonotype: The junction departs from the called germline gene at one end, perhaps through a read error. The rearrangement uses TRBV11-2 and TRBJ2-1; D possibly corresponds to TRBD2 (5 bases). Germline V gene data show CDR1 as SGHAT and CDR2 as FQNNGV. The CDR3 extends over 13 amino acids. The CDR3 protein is CANSSEAAGLKIF. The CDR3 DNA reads TGTGCCAATAGCTCAGAGGCGGCGGGCCTAAAGATCTTC.

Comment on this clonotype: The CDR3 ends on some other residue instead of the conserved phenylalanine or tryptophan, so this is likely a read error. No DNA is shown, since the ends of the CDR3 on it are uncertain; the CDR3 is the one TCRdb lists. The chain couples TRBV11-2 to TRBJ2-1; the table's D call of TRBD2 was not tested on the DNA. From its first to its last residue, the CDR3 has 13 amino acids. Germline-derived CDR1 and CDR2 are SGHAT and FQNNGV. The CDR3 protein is CASSLETAGIKIS.

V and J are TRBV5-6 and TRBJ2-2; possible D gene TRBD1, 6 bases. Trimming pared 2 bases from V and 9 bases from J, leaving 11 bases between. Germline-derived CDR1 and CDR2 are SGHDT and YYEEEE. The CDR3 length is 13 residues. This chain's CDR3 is CASSFQGSWELFF. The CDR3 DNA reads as TGTGCCAGCAGCTTCCAGGGGAGCTGGGAGCTGTTTTTT.

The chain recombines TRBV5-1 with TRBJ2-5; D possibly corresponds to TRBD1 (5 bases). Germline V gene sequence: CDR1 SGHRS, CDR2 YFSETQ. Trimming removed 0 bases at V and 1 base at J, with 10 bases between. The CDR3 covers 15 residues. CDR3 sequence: CASSLGQGLQETQYF. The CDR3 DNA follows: TGCGCCAGCAGCTTGGGTCAGGGCCTCCAAGAGACCCAGTACTTC.

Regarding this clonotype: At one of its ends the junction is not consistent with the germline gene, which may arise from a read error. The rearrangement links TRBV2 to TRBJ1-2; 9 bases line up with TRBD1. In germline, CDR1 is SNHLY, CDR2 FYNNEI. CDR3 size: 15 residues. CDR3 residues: CTSRDTGGLNYGYTF. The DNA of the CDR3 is TGTACCAGCAGGGACACAGGGGGCCTAAACTATGGCTACACCTTC.

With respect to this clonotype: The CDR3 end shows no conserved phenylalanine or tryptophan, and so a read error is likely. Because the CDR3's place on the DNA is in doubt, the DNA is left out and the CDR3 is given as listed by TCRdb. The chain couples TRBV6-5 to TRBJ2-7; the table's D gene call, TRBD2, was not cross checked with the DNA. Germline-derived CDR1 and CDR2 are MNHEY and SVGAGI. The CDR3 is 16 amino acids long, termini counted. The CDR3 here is CASSSSTSGTSYEHYL.

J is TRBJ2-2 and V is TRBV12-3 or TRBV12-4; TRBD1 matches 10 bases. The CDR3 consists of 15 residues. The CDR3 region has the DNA TGTGACGGCAGATCGACAGGGGGCGTTCACGGGGAGCTGTTTTTT. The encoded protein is CDGRSTGGVHGELFF.

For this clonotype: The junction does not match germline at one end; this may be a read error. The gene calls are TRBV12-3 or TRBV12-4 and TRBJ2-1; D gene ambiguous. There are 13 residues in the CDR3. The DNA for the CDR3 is TGTGCCAGTAGTTTAGATCTCTACAATGAGCAGTTCTTC. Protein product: CASSLDLYNEQFF.

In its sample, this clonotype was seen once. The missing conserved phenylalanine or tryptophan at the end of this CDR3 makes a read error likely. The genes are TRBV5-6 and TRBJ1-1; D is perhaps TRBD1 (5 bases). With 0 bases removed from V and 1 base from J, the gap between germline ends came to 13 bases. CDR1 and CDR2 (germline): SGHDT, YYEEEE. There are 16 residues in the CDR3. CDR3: CASSLASVTANTEAFL. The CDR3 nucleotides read TGTGCCAGCAGCTTGGCCTCTGTGACAGCGAACACTGAAGCTTTCTTG.

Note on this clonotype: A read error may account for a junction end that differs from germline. This CDR3 reads CARSLGLYTEAFF. The CDR3 coding sequence is TGCGCCAGAAGCTTGGGTTTGTACACTGAAGCTTTCTTT. The genes are TRBV5-1 and TRBJ1-1; D uncertain. The CDR3 spans 13 residues. Per germline, CDR1 SGHRS and CDR2 YFSETQ.